This T cell receptor beta chain was documented in a study of T cells in Graves' hyperthyroidism and ophthalmopathy. The CDR3 loop spans 14 amino acids. The germline CDR1 and CDR2 sequences are MRHNA and SNTAGT. Trimming removed 4 bases at V and 7 bases at J, with 11 bases between. This clonotype was seen repeatedly, ten times or more. Authors of the study amplified TCR beta CDR3 regions from RNA transcripts. A set of HTBI primers served as the primers for a first-round RT-PCR of the TCR CDR3. TCRdb recomputed calls from the multiplex PCR reads with MiXCR, one row per CDR3 protein. There are hundreds of thousands of distinct CDR3 sequences in the sample; roughly 15% occur only once, and 17% lies in the top ten.

Sample: blood. V and J are TRBV6-4 and TRBJ1-6; possible D gene TRBD1, 5 bases. This sequence originates from a woman between 18 and 29 years old with Graves' ophthalmopathy. In nucleotides, the CDR3 is TGTGCCAGCAGTGCAGGGCCGGGGAATTCACCCCTCCACTTT. Translating it yields CASSAGPGNSPLHF.